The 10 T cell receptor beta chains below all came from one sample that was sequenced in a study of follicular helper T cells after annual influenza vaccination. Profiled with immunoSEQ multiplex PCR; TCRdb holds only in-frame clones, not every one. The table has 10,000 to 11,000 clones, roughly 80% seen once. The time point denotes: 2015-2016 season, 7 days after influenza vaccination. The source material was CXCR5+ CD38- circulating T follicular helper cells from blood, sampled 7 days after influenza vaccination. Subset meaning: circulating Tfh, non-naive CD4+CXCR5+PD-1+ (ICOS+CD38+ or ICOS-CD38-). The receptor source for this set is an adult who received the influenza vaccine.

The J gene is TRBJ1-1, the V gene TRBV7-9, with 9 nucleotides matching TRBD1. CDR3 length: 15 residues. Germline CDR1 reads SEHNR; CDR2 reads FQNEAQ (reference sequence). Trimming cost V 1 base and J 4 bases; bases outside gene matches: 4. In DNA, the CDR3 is TGTGCCAGCAGCTTAGTGACAGGGGGTCCCACTGAAGCTTTCTTT. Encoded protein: CASSLVTGGPTEAFF.

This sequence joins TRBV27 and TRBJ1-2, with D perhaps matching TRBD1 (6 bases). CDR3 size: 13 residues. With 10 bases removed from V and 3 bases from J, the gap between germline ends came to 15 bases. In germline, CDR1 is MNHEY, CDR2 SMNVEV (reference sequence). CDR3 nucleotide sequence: TGTGCCACCCGTGGGGGGGCCTACTATGGCTACACCTTC. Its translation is CATRGGAYYGYTF.

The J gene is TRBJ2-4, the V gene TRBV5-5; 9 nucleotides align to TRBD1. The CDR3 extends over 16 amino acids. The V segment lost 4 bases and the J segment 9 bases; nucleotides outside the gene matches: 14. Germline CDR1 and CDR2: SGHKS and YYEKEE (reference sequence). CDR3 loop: CASSQRTPGQGGIQYF. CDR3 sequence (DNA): TGTGCCAGCAGCCAACGAACCCCGGGACAGGGAGGCATTCAGTACTTC.

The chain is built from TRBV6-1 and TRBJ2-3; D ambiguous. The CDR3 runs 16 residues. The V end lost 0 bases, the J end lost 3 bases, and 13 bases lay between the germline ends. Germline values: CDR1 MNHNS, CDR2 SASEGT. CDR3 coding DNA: TGTGCCAGCAGTGAAGCGCGTATCAGCTGGACAGATACGCAGTATTTT. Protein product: CASSEARISWTDTQYF.

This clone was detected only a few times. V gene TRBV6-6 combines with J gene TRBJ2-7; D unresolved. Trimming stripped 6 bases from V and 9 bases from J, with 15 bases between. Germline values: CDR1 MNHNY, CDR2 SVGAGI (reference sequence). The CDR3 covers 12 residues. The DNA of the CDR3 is TGTGCCAGCAGGGACGGCCGTTCCGGGCAGTACTTC. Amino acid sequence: CASRDGRSGQYF.

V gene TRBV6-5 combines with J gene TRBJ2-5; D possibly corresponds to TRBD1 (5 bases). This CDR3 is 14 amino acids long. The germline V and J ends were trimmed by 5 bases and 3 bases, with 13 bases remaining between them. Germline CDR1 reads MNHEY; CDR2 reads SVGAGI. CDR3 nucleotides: TGTGCCAGCAGTCCCAGGACATCCGAAGAGACCCAGTACTTC. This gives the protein CASSPRTSEETQYF.

CDR3 protein: CASSPQSGTGANVLTF. The DNA for the CDR3 is TGTGCCAGCAGCCCGCAGTCAGGGACCGGGGCCAACGTCCTGACTTTC. The V gene is TRBV7-3, the J gene TRBJ2-6; D may be TRBD1 or TRBD2 (5 bases each). The CDR3 length is 16 residues. With 5 bases removed from V and 4 bases from J, the gap between germline ends came to 15 bases. Per germline, CDR1 SGHTA and CDR2 FQGTGA.

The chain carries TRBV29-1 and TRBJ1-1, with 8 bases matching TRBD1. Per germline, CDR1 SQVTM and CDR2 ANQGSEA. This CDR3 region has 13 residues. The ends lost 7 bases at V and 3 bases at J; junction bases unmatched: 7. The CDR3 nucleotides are TGCAGCGGCCTACAGGGGGGGTACACTGAAGCTTTCTTT. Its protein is CSGLQGGYTEAFF. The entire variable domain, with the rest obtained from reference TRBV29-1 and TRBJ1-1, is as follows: SAVISQKPSRDICQRGTSLTIQCQVDSQVTMMFWYRQQPGQSLTLIATANQGSEATYESGFVIDKFPISRPNLTFSTLTVSNMSPEDSSIYLCSGLQGGYTEAFFGQGTRLTVV.

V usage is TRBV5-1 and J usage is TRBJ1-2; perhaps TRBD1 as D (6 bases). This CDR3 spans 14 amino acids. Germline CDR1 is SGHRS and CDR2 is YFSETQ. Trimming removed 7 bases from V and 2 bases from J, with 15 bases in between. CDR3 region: CASWGGRSNYGYTF. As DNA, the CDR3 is TGCGCCAGCTGGGGGGGCCGATCGAACTATGGCTACACCTTC.

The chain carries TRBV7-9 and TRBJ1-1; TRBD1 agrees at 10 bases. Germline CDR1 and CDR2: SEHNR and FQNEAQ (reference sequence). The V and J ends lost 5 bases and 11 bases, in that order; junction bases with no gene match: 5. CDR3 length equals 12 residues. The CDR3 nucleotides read TGTGCCAGCAGCCGACAGGGGGCCGGGGCTTTCTTT. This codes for CASSRQGAGAFF.